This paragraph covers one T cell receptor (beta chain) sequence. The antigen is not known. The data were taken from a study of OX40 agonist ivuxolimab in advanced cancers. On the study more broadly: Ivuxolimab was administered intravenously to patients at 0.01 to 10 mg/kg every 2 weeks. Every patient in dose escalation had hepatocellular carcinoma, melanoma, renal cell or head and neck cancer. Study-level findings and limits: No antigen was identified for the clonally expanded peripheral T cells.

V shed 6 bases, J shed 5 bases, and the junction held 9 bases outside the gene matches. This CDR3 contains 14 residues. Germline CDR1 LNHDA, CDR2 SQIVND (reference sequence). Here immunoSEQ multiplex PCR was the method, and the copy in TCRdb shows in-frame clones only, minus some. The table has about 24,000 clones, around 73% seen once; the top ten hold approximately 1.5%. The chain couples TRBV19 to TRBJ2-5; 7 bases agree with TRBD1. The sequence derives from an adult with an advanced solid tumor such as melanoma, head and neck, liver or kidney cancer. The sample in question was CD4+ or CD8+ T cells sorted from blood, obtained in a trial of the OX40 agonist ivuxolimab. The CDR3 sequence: CASRPEQGLETQYF. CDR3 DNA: TGTGCCAGTAGACCGGAACAGGGGCTGGAGACCCAGTACTTC.